This record concerns one T cell receptor (beta chain) sequence. Other DNA sequences of this sample code for an identical CDR3. Sequenced by immunoSEQ multiplex PCR; TCRdb stores in-frame clones only, minus some. The table includes about 250,000 clones, 85% detected once. This record comes from a study of blood T cell repertoires in COVID-19. Study at large: Nucleic acid was either cDNA or gDNA, and it came from T cells, B-cell-depleted T cells, or PBMCs.

The CDR3 sequence is 12 residues long. Trimming shortened V by 2 bases and J by 8 bases, and 10 bases separated the two germline ends. Germline loops: CDR1 SGHDT, CDR2 YYEEEE. This sequence joins TRBV5-6 and TRBJ1-2; maybe TRBD1 (5 bases). The clonotype comes from a woman aged 55-69 years with active or convalescent COVID-19. The sequencing input was peripheral blood. In nucleotides, the CDR3 is TGTGCCAGCAGCTTAGACTCAGGGGGCTACACCTTC. Amino acid sequence: CASSLDSGGYTF.